These 27 T cell receptor beta chains were sequenced from one sample in a study of cytomegalovirus exposure and HLA in healthy donors. PCR involved 60 Vbeta and 13 Jbeta primers. Sequencing used immunoSEQ multiplex PCR; TCRdb keeps in-frame clones, though not all of them. The sample contains under 150,000 clones, approximately 80% of which appear only once. Sequencing used PBMCs. These receptors were taken from a male donor in good health and CMV-seronegative.

The chain uses TRBV9 and TRBJ2-5; 10 bases fit TRBD1. CDR1 and CDR2 from the germline V gene are SGDLS and YYNGEE. The CDR3 has 16 residues. The V and J ends lost 0 bases and 5 bases, in that order; junction bases with no gene match: 7. The CDR3 coding sequence is TGTGCCAGCAGCGTAGCTACGACAGGGGGCGGGGAGACCCAGTACTTC. Translating gives CASSVATTGGGETQYF.

The J gene is TRBJ2-1, the V gene TRBV27; 10 positions agree with TRBD2. J gave up 11 bases and V 7 bases, and 11 bases lay outside the gene matches. From germline, CDR1 is MNHEY and CDR2 SMNVEV (reference sequence). The CDR3 runs to 14 residues. The CDR3 is CASKREGRASQQFF. In DNA form, the CDR3 reads TGTGCCAGCAAGCGGGAGGGCCGAGCGAGCCAGCAGTTCTTC.

The rearrangement joins TRBV19 to TRBJ1-1; possibly TRBD1 for D (6 bases). The CDR3 totals 15 residues. Germline lookup yields CDR1 LNHDA and CDR2 SQIVND (reference sequence). The V gene lost 6 bases and the J gene lost 6 bases, with 20 bases spanning the gap. CDR3 residues: CASSEWDMGTPEAFF. CDR3 nucleotides: TGTGCCAGTAGCGAATGGGACATGGGGACCCCTGAAGCTTTCTTT.

The rearrangement links TRBV28 to TRBJ1-1, with 8 bases that match TRBD1. With 4 bases clipped from V and 7 bases from J, the junction kept 11 bases outside the gene matches. Germline CDR1 reads MDHEN; CDR2 reads SYDVKM. The CDR3 contains 15 residues. The CDR3 is CASSSPPTGAGEAFF. The CDR3 bases are TGTGCCAGCAGTTCCCCACCGACAGGGGCCGGTGAAGCTTTCTTT.

The chain links TRBV6-1 to TRBJ2-3; TRBD1 matches 7 bases. The germline gives CDR1 MNHNS, CDR2 SASEGT. V lost 6 bases to trimming and J lost 4 bases; unmatched junction nucleotides: 4. The CDR3 sequence is 13 residues long. The CDR3 DNA reads as TGTGCCAGCAGAAGACAGGGCGCAGATACGCAGTATTTT. This translates into CASRRQGADTQYF.

The CDR3 DNA reads as TGTGCCAGCAGTTCCCCGGGACAGGGGTTGGACGAGCAGTACTTC. Its protein product is CASSSPGQGLDEQYF. The chain employs TRBV27 and TRBJ2-7; 10 bases are a match to TRBD1. The V gene's germline CDR1 is MNHEY and CDR2 SMNVEV (reference sequence). The CDR3 covers 15 residues. Germline trimming cut 4 bases from V and 5 bases from J; bases unmatched to any gene: 8.

The rearrangement uses TRBV7-9 and TRBJ1-2; TRBD1 aligns across 7 bases. CDR3 length: 15 amino acids. V lost 5 bases, J lost 4 bases, and 10 bases stayed unmatched. Germline assignment: CDR1 SEHNR and CDR2 FQNEAQ (reference sequence). The CDR3 DNA reads TGTGCCAGCAGCAACACAGGGGCGCCTGCCTATGGCTACACCTTC. Protein product: CASSNTGAPAYGYTF.

This clone is classed as medium-sized. The chain carries TRBV4-3 and TRBJ2-1; the D gene is possibly TRBD2 (6 bases). This CDR3 contains 14 residues. The V gene's germline CDR1 is LGHNA and CDR2 YSLEER. Trimming removed 4 bases at V and 5 bases at J, with 12 bases between. The CDR3 loop is CASSREDSNNEQFF. The CDR3 nucleotides are TGCGCCAGCAGCCGGGAGGACTCAAACAATGAGCAGTTCTTC.

The V gene is TRBV11-3, the J gene TRBJ2-1; D perhaps matches TRBD2 (5 bases). Germline CDR1 is SGHNT and CDR2 is YENEEA. The V end was cut by 4 bases, the J end by 6 bases, with 10 bases between. The CDR3 covers 13 residues. The CDR3 is CASSSSGVNEQFF. The CDR3 coding sequence is TGTGCCAGCAGCTCCTCCGGGGTCAATGAGCAGTTCTTC.

This rearrangement joins TRBV4-1 to TRBJ1-5; D possibly corresponds to TRBD1 (6 bases). The CDR3 loop spans 17 amino acids. The V end lost 0 bases, the J end lost 9 bases, and 21 bases lay between the germline ends. The germline CDR1 and CDR2 sequences are MGHRA and YSYEKL. DNA of the CDR3: TGCGCCAGCAGCCAAGATGGGAGCTCCCTAGGGGGACGGCCCCAGCATTTT. Its translation is CASSQDGSSLGGRPQHF.

This clone occurred a few times. The chain recombines TRBV4-3 with TRBJ2-3, with D possibly TRBD2 on 6 matching bases. This CDR3 has 14 residues. Trimming removed 1 base from V and 9 bases from J, with 14 bases in between. Germline V gene lookup returns CDR1 LGHNA and CDR2 YSLEER. The CDR3 is CASSQGTTSVTQYF. The CDR3 DNA reads TGCGCCAGCAGCCAAGGCACGACTAGTGTAACGCAGTATTTT.

This clone came up a few times. The genes are TRBV7-9 and TRBJ2-5, with 7 nucleotides matching TRBD1. With 4 bases clipped from V and 2 bases from J, the junction kept 1 base outside the gene matches. Per germline, CDR1 SEHNR and CDR2 FQNEAQ (reference sequence). The CDR3 covers 13 residues. The CDR3 loop is CASSSGQQETQYF. The DNA for the CDR3 is TGTGCCAGCAGCTCGGGACAGCAAGAGACCCAGTACTTC.

The chain combines TRBV4-2 with TRBJ2-1; D is possibly TRBD1 (5 bases). This CDR3 spans 15 amino acids. The V and J ends lost 1 base and 6 bases respectively, with 13 bases between them. Germline values: CDR1 LGHNA, CDR2 YNFKEQ. The CDR3 nucleotides are TGTGCCAGCAGCCAAGGCAGAACAGGTGGCAATGAGCAGTTCTTC. Protein sequence: CASSQGRTGGNEQFF.

DNA for the CDR3: TGCAGCGTTGAGGAGATCTACAATGAGCAGTTCTTC. It specifies CSVEEIYNEQFF. This chain joins TRBV29-1 and TRBJ2-1; D is uncertain. CDR1 is SQVTM and CDR2 is ANQGSEA in the germline V gene. This CDR3 spans 12 amino acids. V was pared by 3 bases and J by 3 bases, with 6 bases between.

The V call is TRBV11-1, the J call TRBJ2-3; D is perhaps TRBD1 (6 bases). Deletions cut 2 bases from V and 2 bases from J, with 23 bases between. CDR3 size: 19 residues. Germline-derived CDR1 and CDR2 are SGHAT and FQDESV (reference sequence). DNA of the CDR3: TGTGCCAGCAGCTTACAGATAGCTGGACAGCTACCGTCCACAGATACGCAGTATTTT. Translation: CASSLQIAGQLPSTDTQYF. The full variable domain, its missing parts supplied by reference TRBV11-1 and TRBJ2-3, is EAEVAQSPRYKITEKSQAVAFWCDPISGHATLYWYRQILGQGPELLVQFQDESVVDDSQLPKDRFSAERLKGVDSTLKIQPAELGDSAMYLCASSLQIAGQLPSTDTQYFGPGTRLTVL.

This chain links TRBV2 with TRBJ2-4; TRBD1 might be the D (5 bases). V was cut by 4 bases and J by 6 bases, with 13 bases left in between. Germline V gene sequence: CDR1 SNHLY, CDR2 FYNNEI. This CDR3 is 14 amino acids long. Here the CDR3 reads CASSGGRPINIQYF. CDR3 DNA: TGTGCCAGCAGTGGGGGCAGACCCATAAACATTCAGTACTTC.

About this clone itself: This CDR3 is also generated by other DNA sequences in the sample. J is TRBJ2-3 and V is TRBV7-3; TRBD1 is a possible D gene (6 bases). CDR1 is SGHTA and CDR2 is FQGTGA in the germline V gene. CDR3 length: 13 amino acids. V was shortened by 3 bases and J by 4 bases, with 8 bases between the two germline ends. As DNA, the CDR3 is TGTGCCAGCAGCTTTAGGGGGTCAGATACGCAGTATTTT. Its translation is CASSFRGSDTQYF.

V is TRBV10-2 and J is TRBJ2-1, with 9 bases aligning to TRBD2. The CDR3 totals 15 residues. Germline trimming cut 5 bases from V and 6 bases from J; bases unmatched to any gene: 8. Germline V gene sequence: CDR1 WSHSY, CDR2 SAAADI. CDR3 DNA sequence: TGCGCCAGCAGTTCCCTTAGCGGGAGCCCCAATGAGCAGTTCTTC. Protein: CASSSLSGSPNEQFF.

The chain couples TRBV19 to TRBJ2-7, with 9 bases matching TRBD2. The CDR3 runs to 17 residues. V shed 4 bases, J shed 7 bases, and the junction held 17 bases outside the gene matches. The germline V gene encodes CDR1 LNHDA and CDR2 SQIVND (reference sequence). DNA for the CDR3: TGTGCCAGTAGTACTAGCGGGACCCCCGCAAGATGGGGGGAGCAGTACTTC. Protein: CASSTSGTPARWGEQYF.

This clone was counted only a few times. The rearrangement uses TRBV6-5 and TRBJ1-4, with D possibly TRBD1 on 6 matching bases. V was trimmed by 6 bases and J by 7 bases, leaving 18 bases between them. Germline CDR1 is MNHEY and CDR2 is SVGAGI. The CDR3 is made up of 15 amino acids. The CDR3 bases are TGTGCCAGCAGGGGTCGAGACAGGATGGGTGAAAAACTGTTTTTT. Translation gives CASRGRDRMGEKLFF.

The chain has TRBV6-4 and TRBJ1-1, with D possibly matching TRBD1 (6 bases). Trimming took 6 bases from V and 3 from J, leaving 8 bases between them. CDR1 is MRHNA and CDR2 is SNTAGT in the germline V gene. The CDR3 is 12 amino acids. As DNA, the CDR3 is TGTGCCAGCAGAAGGGGGTACACTGAAGCTTTCTTT. Translating it yields CASRRGYTEAFF.

CDR3 loop: CASTDPGTGGSSYEQYF. The CDR3 DNA is TGTGCCAGCACCGACCCCGGGACAGGGGGTAGCTCCTACGAGCAGTACTTC. The rearrangement links TRBV28 to TRBJ2-7; 11 bases map to TRBD1. Germline V gene data show CDR1 as MDHEN and CDR2 as SYDVKM. The CDR3 runs to 17 residues. V shed 7 bases, J shed 0 bases, and the junction held 11 bases outside the gene matches.

The CDR3 spells CAWSVAAGKETQYF. The CDR3 DNA reads TGTGCCTGGAGTGTAGCTGCGGGGAAAGAGACCCAGTACTTC. This chain connects TRBV30 to TRBJ2-5; D may be TRBD2 (6 bases). CDR1 is GTSNPN and CDR2 is SVGIG in the germline V gene (reference sequence). The CDR3 sequence is 14 residues long. Trimming removed 0 bases at V and 3 bases at J, with 11 bases between.

This clone was picked up a small number of times. This chain links TRBV4-1 with TRBJ1-1; 7 nucleotides line up with TRBD1. The germline CDR1 and CDR2 sequences are MGHRA and YSYEKL. The CDR3 has 14 amino acids. Unmatched junction bases numbered 5, after V lost 4 bases and J lost 3 bases. For the CDR3, the DNA is TGCGCCAGCAGCCGAGACGGGACAGACACTGAAGCTTTCTTT. Its protein is CASSRDGTDTEAFF.

The V and J genes are TRBV28 and TRBJ2-7, with 8 bases that match TRBD1. After removal of 6 bases from V and 3 bases from J, the junction contained 7 bases not matched to a gene. This CDR3 contains 14 residues. Germline CDR1 reads MDHEN; CDR2 reads SYDVKM. The CDR3 nucleotides read TGTGCCAGCAGGGTGACAGGGGAATACTACGAGCAGTACTTC. Translation gives CASRVTGEYYEQYF.

The rearrangement links TRBV7-9 to TRBJ2-7; D call uncertain. The V gene lost 0 bases and the J gene lost 6 bases, with 9 bases spanning the gap. Germline V gene lookup returns CDR1 SEHNR and CDR2 FQNEAQ (reference sequence). The length of the CDR3 is 13 residues. The CDR3 loop is CASSLASRSEQYF. The CDR3 DNA sequence: TGTGCCAGCAGCTTAGCGTCGAGGAGCGAGCAGTACTTC.

The V and J genes are TRBV9 and TRBJ2-1, with D maybe TRBD2 (6 bases). The CDR3 totals 13 residues. V shed 0 bases and J shed 10 bases, with 11 bases lying between them. Germline CDR1 reads SGDLS; CDR2 reads YYNGEE. The CDR3 is CASSVAGVREQFF. The CDR3 bases are TGTGCCAGCAGCGTAGCGGGAGTTAGAGAGCAGTTCTTC.